This T cell receptor beta chain derives from a study of cytomegalovirus exposure and HLA in healthy donors. At the level of the study: Approximately 170 million T cells yielded 100 million or so unique TCR beta sequences in earlier analysis. Clustering assigned around 77% of the approximately 390 genotyped donors to the Caucasian-associated ancestry cluster.

The junction had 7 bases not matched to a gene; V was cut back by 3 bases and J by 7 bases. Per germline, CDR1 SGHNT and CDR2 YYREEE (reference sequence). CDR3 length: 15 amino acids. In regard to this clone: Antigen specificity is unknown.

Whole-study results and caveats: A later analysis linked a missense DCLRE1C variant to TCR beta V- and J-gene trimming.

Those who donated were healthy bone marrow donors. The PCR ran on 60 Vbeta and 13 Jbeta primers. The assay was immunoSEQ multiplex PCR, and TCRdb's table has in-frame clones only and misses some. The top ten hold about 2% of the sample, which has 120,000 or so clones, roughly 80% seen once. The receptor was isolated from a man younger than 30 in good health and CMV-seronegative. V and J are TRBV5-4 and TRBJ2-1; 10 positions agree with TRBD2. Specimen: PBMCs. CDR3 residues: CASSSSGGAVNEQFF. CDR3 DNA: TGTGCCAGCAGCTCGAGCGGGGGGGCCGTAAATGAGCAGTTCTTC.